The 6 T cell receptor beta chains below all came from one sample that was sequenced in a study of T cells after yellow fever vaccination. A single record per CDR3 protein comes from TCRdb applying MiXCR to the 5' RACE reads. This table holds fewer than 350,000 distinct CDR3 sequences, roughly 8.7% found once. The sequencing used PBMCs, collected on the day of the first yellow fever vaccination. The receptor source for this set is a man in his late teens or twenties who received the YFV17D yellow fever vaccine.

This clonotype was counted ten times or more. The CDR3 DNA reads as TGTGCCAGCTCACCACGAACAACAAGTGAAGCTTTCTTT. Its translation: CASSPRTTSEAFF. The V gene is TRBV18, the J gene TRBJ1-1; D remains unclear. This CDR3 spans 13 amino acids. CDR1 and CDR2 from the germline V gene are KGHSH and LQKENI. Deletions cut 1 base from V and 7 bases from J, with 10 bases between.

The chain links TRBV3-1 to TRBJ1-4; D ambiguous. Germline V CDR1 and CDR2: LGHDT, YNNKEL (reference sequence). Trimming took 0 bases from V and 2 from J, leaving 10 bases between them. This CDR3 region has 16 residues. The CDR3 DNA is TGTGCCAGCAGCCAAGACGGAAGGGCGACTAATGAAAAACTGTTTTTT. This gives the protein CASSQDGRATNEKLFF.

The chain couples TRBV5-1 to TRBJ1-1; D is ambiguous. V dropped 0 bases and J dropped 0 bases, with 12 bases sitting between them. The CDR3 has 16 residues. The germline V gene encodes CDR1 SGHRS and CDR2 YFSETQ. For the CDR3, the DNA is TGCGCCAGCAGCTTGGCCGAAGCCGGGTTGAACACTGAAGCTTTCTTT. Its translation: CASSLAEAGLNTEAFF.

This clonotype was detected ten times or more. The chain joins TRBV10-3 to TRBJ1-1; D is unresolved. Germline CDR1 and CDR2: ENHRY and SYGVKD. The CDR3 runs 12 residues. Deletions cut 8 bases from V and 1 base from J, with 8 bases between. The CDR3 nucleotides are TGTGCCATCGGAAACAGGAACACTGAAGCTTTCTTT. This codes for CAIGNRNTEAFF.

This clonotype appeared a few times. The CDR3 loop reads CASSWGQGVLEQFF. CDR3 in DNA: TGTGCCAGCAGCTGGGGACAGGGTGTCTTGGAGCAGTTCTTC. The V call is TRBV7-2, the J call TRBJ2-1, with 9 positions matching TRBD1. With V trimmed by 4 bases and J by 10 bases, 8 bases remained unmatched. This CDR3 contains 14 residues. Looked up from germline, CDR1 is SGHTA and CDR2 is FQGNSA. The entire variable domain, with the rest obtained from reference TRBV7-2 and TRBJ2-1, is as follows: GAGVSQSPSNKVTEKGKDVELRCDPISGHTALYWYRQSLGQGLEFLIYFQGNSAPDKSGLPSDRFSAERTGGSVSTLTIQRTQQEDSAVYLCASSWGQGVLEQFFGPGTRLTVL.

V gene TRBV20-1 combines with J gene TRBJ2-5; 9 nucleotides align to TRBD2. V lost 0 bases and J lost 0; bases outside the gene matches: 5. Per the germline V gene, CDR1 is DFQATT and CDR2 is SNEGSKA (reference sequence). The CDR3 runs to 16 residues. CDR3 amino acids: CSARERLAVYQETQYF. The CDR3 DNA reads as TGCAGTGCTAGAGAAAGACTAGCGGTGTACCAAGAGACCCAGTACTTC.